The 23 T cell receptor beta chains listed next were all sequenced from one sample in a study of T-cell reconstitution after alpha-beta-depleted transplantation in children. The TCRbeta library incorporated unique molecular identifiers. TCRdb re-called the PCR reads through MiXCR, storing one row per CDR3 protein. The data show 250,000 or so distinct CDR3 sequences, roughly 25% seen once. This material consisted of PBMCs, mostly from graft donor cells, taken 360 days after TCRalphabeta/CD19-depleted stem cell transplant. The receptors come from a female patient aged 2-15 years who had a stem cell transplant for congenital amegakaryocytic thrombocytopenia, so the T cells may come from the graft donor.

This clonotype was counted ten times or more. The chain employs TRBV6-2 or TRBV6-3 and TRBJ2-6, with 7 bases aligning to TRBD1. The CDR3 is 16 amino acids. CDR1 and CDR2 (germline): MNHEY, SVGEGT. The V and J ends lost 8 bases and 0 bases, in that order; junction bases with no gene match: 7. The CDR3 sequence: CASSRAGGSGANVLTF. Here the CDR3 DNA reads TGTGCCAGCTCTCGAGCAGGGGGCTCTGGGGCCAACGTCCTGACTTTC.

The chain combines TRBV4-1 with TRBJ1-2; D is uncertain. CDR3 length equals 14 residues. The germline V gene encodes CDR1 MGHRA and CDR2 YSYEKL. The V gene lost 1 base and the J gene lost 4 bases, with 10 bases spanning the gap. Here the CDR3 DNA reads TGCGCCAGCAGCCAAGTGCCCAGCCGCTATGGCTACACCTTC. It encodes CASSQVPSRYGYTF.

The chain uses TRBV20-1 and TRBJ2-3; no clear D. V lost 5 bases and J lost 2, with 11 bases in between. The CDR3 sequence is 13 residues long. Per the germline V gene, CDR1 is DFQATT and CDR2 is SNEGSKA (reference sequence). Written as DNA, the CDR3 is TGCAGTGCTGGGCTGTCTCCCACAGATACGCAGTATTTT. Residues: CSAGLSPTDTQYF.

The chain couples TRBV25-1 to TRBJ2-2; no reliable D call. The CDR3 length is 13 residues. The germline V gene encodes CDR1 MGHDK and CDR2 SYGVNS. Trimming left V 0 bases short and J 7 bases short, with 6 bases between. The CDR3 region has the DNA TGTGCCAGCAGTGAATATTTGGACGGGGAGCTGTTTTTT. It translates to CASSEYLDGELFF.

The V gene is TRBV14, the J gene TRBJ1-5, with a weak D call TRBD1 (5 bases). Germline values: CDR1 SGHDN, CDR2 FVKESK. Trimming took off 4 bases at V and 0 bases at J, with 25 bases between the two ends. CDR3 length: 20 residues. The CDR3 is CASSPRSPGRQNYSNQPQHF. Here the CDR3 DNA reads TGTGCCAGCAGCCCCAGGTCTCCGGGACGGCAAAACTATAGCAATCAGCCCCAGCATTTT.

The genes are TRBV29-1 and TRBJ2-1; TRBD1 might be the D (6 bases). Germline V gene lookup returns CDR1 SQVTM and CDR2 ANQGSEA. V lost 3 bases and J 0 bases, leaving 15 bases between the germline ends. CDR3 length: 16 amino acids. CDR3 in amino acids: CSVETGQPLSYNEQFF. CDR3 DNA: TGCAGCGTTGAGACCGGACAGCCCCTCTCCTACAATGAGCAGTTCTTC.

Here the CDR3 DNA reads TGTGCCAGCAGTCCTATTTTTCGGGGCGGAAAAAACATTCAGTACTTC. Translation: CASSPIFRGGKNIQYF. The chain combines TRBV12-3 or TRBV12-4 with TRBJ2-4; D might be TRBD1 or TRBD2, each matching 5 bases. The CDR3 totals 16 residues. Trimming cost V 5 bases and J 4 bases, with 18 bases left between them.

This chain uses TRBV21-1 with TRBJ1-6. TRBV21-1 is designated a pseudogene. The CDR3 extends over 12 amino acids. The chain's CDR3 is CASSLERAPLHF. DNA for the CDR3: TGTGCCAGCAGCCTCGAGAGGGCCCCCCTCCACTTT.

The chain employs TRBV6-1 and TRBJ2-7; D remains ambiguous. The ends were cut back, 6 bases at V and 0 bases at J, with 9 bases in the middle. CDR1 is MNHNS, CDR2 SASEGT, per germline. The CDR3 contains 13 residues. The CDR3 sequence is CASRDPSSYEQYF. Here the CDR3 DNA reads TGTGCCAGCAGGGACCCCAGCTCCTACGAGCAGTACTTC.

This clonotype was counted ten times or more. This CDR3 reads CASSFSTSGVSYEQYF. For the CDR3, the DNA is TGTGCCAGCAGTTTCTCGACTAGTGGAGTGTCATACGAGCAGTACTTC. This chain links TRBV6-5 with TRBJ2-7; D might be TRBD2 (6 bases). This CDR3 is 16 amino acids long. Trimming took 4 bases from V and 4 from J, leaving 20 bases between them. The germline CDR1 and CDR2 sequences are MNHEY and SVGAGI.

As concerns this clonotype: This could be a read error, since a much larger clone is one nucleotide away. The chain employs TRBV2 and TRBJ2-7; D is tentatively TRBD1 or TRBD2 (5 bases each). V gave up 6 bases and J gave up 6 bases, with 9 bases separating them. The length of the CDR3 is 11 residues. Germline V CDR1 and CDR2: SNHLY, FYNNEI. CDR3 loop: CASRVRGEQYF. The CDR3, as DNA: TGTGCCAGCAGGGTGAGGGGCGAGCAGTACTTC.

The J gene is TRBJ1-5, the V gene TRBV4-1, with D possibly matching TRBD1 (5 bases). The CDR3 runs to 15 residues. Between the trimmed V and J ends, which lost 4 bases and 1 base, there was a span of 11 bases. Germline V lookup: CDR1 MGHRA, CDR2 YSYEKL. The CDR3 DNA follows: TGCGCCAGCAGCCCAAGGGGAACGAGCAATCAGCCCCAGCATTTT. Translation: CASSPRGTSNQPQHF.

This clonotype was observed a handful of times. The gene calls are TRBV3-1 and TRBJ2-7; D remains ambiguous. The length of the CDR3 is 11 residues. V shed 0 bases and J shed 5 bases, with 2 bases lying between them. Germline V gene lookup returns CDR1 LGHDT and CDR2 YNNKEL (reference sequence). The CDR3 nucleotides are TGTGCCAGCAGCCAAGAGAACGAGCAGTACTTC. Protein sequence: CASSQENEQYF.

Only a few counts were recorded for this clonotype. The V call is TRBV6-1, the J call TRBJ2-1; D is perhaps TRBD2 (5 bases). Per germline, CDR1 MNHNS and CDR2 SASEGT. The CDR3 consists of 14 residues. V was cut by 4 bases and J by 7 bases, with 14 bases left in between. Here the CDR3 DNA reads TGTGCCAGCAGTGTCCAAAGACTAAGAAATGAGCAGTTCTTC. Its translation: CASSVQRLRNEQFF.

This clonotype was observed a few times. This sequence joins TRBV6-2 or TRBV6-3 and TRBJ2-7; 7 bases line up with TRBD2. The germline V gene has CDR1 MNHEY and CDR2 SVGEGT. The CDR3 is made up of 16 amino acids. V lost 3 bases and J lost 4; bases outside the gene matches: 12. For the CDR3, the DNA is TGTGCCAGCAGTTATTCCGGCCCCGGGGAGGGTTACGAGCAGTACTTC. It specifies CASSYSGPGEGYEQYF.

This chain connects TRBV12-3 or TRBV12-4 to TRBJ2-3; TRBD2 agrees at 7 bases. After removal of 5 bases from V and 5 bases from J, the junction contained 10 bases not matched to a gene. There are 15 residues in the CDR3. As DNA, the CDR3 is TGTGCCAGCAGTCCGGGGGGACCGATGATAGATACGCAGTATTTT. Protein sequence: CASSPGGPMIDTQYF.

CDR3 amino acids: CASSYVRGGYNEQFF. Here the CDR3 DNA reads TGTGCCAGCAGTTACGTCAGGGGAGGCTACAATGAGCAGTTCTTC. The J gene is TRBJ2-1, the V gene TRBV6-5; the D call may be TRBD1 or TRBD2 (6 bases each). CDR3 size: 15 residues. V lost 2 bases and J lost 3, with 11 bases in between. CDR1 and CDR2 (germline): MNHEY, SVGAGI.

Only a few counts were recorded for this clonotype. V gene TRBV7-2 combines with J gene TRBJ1-2; no definite D call. V lost 1 base and J 4 bases, leaving 10 bases between the germline ends. This CDR3 is built from 14 residues. CDR1 and CDR2 (germline): SGHTA, FQGNSA. CDR3 in amino acids: CASSLVGIPYGYTF. CDR3 coding DNA: TGTGCCAGCAGCTTAGTTGGGATCCCCTATGGCTACACCTTC.

This clonotype has a handful of counts. The chain uses TRBV7-3 and TRBJ2-2; D ambiguous. CDR3 length: 14 amino acids. V was shortened by 5 bases and J by 4 bases, with 11 bases between the two germline ends. Germline CDR1 reads SGHTA; CDR2 reads FQGTGA. Written as DNA, the CDR3 is TGTGCCAGCAGCCCCGGTTGGAGCACCGGGGAGCTGTTTTTT. This codes for CASSPGWSTGELFF.

The rearrangement links TRBV5-1 to TRBJ2-2; 7 bases are a match to TRBD2. Per the germline V gene, CDR1 is SGHRS and CDR2 is YFSETQ. Unmatched junction bases numbered 7, after V lost 2 bases and J lost 6 bases. The CDR3 covers 15 residues. In nucleotides, the CDR3 is TGCGCCAGCAGCTTTGTACTAGCGCCCCCCGGGGAGCTGTTTTTT. This translates into CASSFVLAPPGELFF.

This clonotype was detected a few times. V gene TRBV4-1 combines with J gene TRBJ2-1; the match to TRBD2 covers 12 bases. Germline V gene data show CDR1 as MGHRA and CDR2 as YSYEKL. V lost 3 bases to trimming and J lost 0 bases; unmatched junction nucleotides: 3. The CDR3 extends over 17 amino acids. The CDR3, as DNA: TGCGCCAGCAGCCACGGGGGACTAGCGGGCTCCTACAATGAGCAGTTCTTC. This encodes CASSHGGLAGSYNEQFF.

The chain combines TRBV20-1 with TRBJ2-5, with 7 bases aligning to TRBD2. The CDR3 is 14 amino acids. The V gene's germline CDR1 is DFQATT and CDR2 SNEGSKA (reference sequence). Trimming removed 0 bases from V and 2 bases from J; junction bases left unmatched: 3. CDR3 DNA: TGCAGTGCTAGAGACGCGGGGGAGCAAGAGACCCAGTACTTC. Translation gives CSARDAGEQETQYF.

The chain is built from TRBV4-1 and TRBJ1-5; D is ambiguous. There are 14 residues in the CDR3. Germline assignment: CDR1 MGHRA and CDR2 YSYEKL. V gave up 4 bases and J gave up 3 bases, with 10 bases separating them. The CDR3 sequence is CASSRVGVNQPQHF. The CDR3 DNA reads TGCGCCAGCAGCCGGGTTGGGGTCAATCAGCCCCAGCATTTT.